This entry lists 3 T cell receptor beta chains sequenced from one sample in a study of blood T cell repertoires in COVID-19. Repertoires were generated with immunoSEQ multiplex PCR, while TCRdb's copy carries only in-frame clones and drops some. This sample has under 300,000 clones, with less than 90% found just once. What was sequenced was peripheral blood. The source of these receptors is a man in his sixties who had recovered from COVID-19.

The chain joins TRBV7-9 to TRBJ2-3, with a weak D call TRBD1 (5 bases). Germline CDR1 reads SEHNR; CDR2 reads FQNEAQ (reference sequence). The V and J ends lost 1 base and 1 base respectively, with 9 bases between them. This CDR3 spans 15 amino acids. This CDR3 is CASSLVQTGTDTQYF. The CDR3 nucleotides are TGTGCCAGCAGCTTAGTCCAGACAGGCACAGATACGCAGTATTTT. Supplemented by reference TRBV7-9 and TRBJ2-3, the full variable domain reads DTGVSQNPRHKITKRGQNVTFRCDPISEHNRLYWYRQTLGQGPEFLTYFQNEAQLEKSRLLSDRFSAERPKGSFSTLEIQRTEQGDSAMYLCASSLVQTGTDTQYFGPGTRLTVL.

The chain uses TRBV7-2 and TRBJ2-5; no firm D call. In germline, CDR1 is SGHTA, CDR2 FQGNSA. V shed 1 base and J shed 2 bases, with 11 bases lying between them. This CDR3 region has 15 residues. CDR3 DNA: TGTGCCAGCAGCTTAGATAGGCAGCGACAAGAGACCCAGTACTTC. This translates into CASSLDRQRQETQYF.

Of note for this clone: Other DNA sequences in the same sample also yield this CDR3. This chain uses TRBV20-1 with TRBJ1-2, with D unclear. Looked up from germline, CDR1 is DFQATT and CDR2 is SNEGSKA (reference sequence). The CDR3 covers 10 residues. V was shortened by 6 bases and J by 4 bases, with 6 bases between the two germline ends. The chain's CDR3 is CSAFRYGYTF. The DNA of the CDR3 is TGCAGTGCGTTCCGCTATGGCTACACCTTC.